This T cell receptor beta chain was captured in a study of blood T cell repertoires in COVID-19. Authors' analysis steps: The assay estimated nucleated cells by amplifying reference gene primers. Only in-frame clones appear in the TCRdb table, and some are missing; sequencing was by immunoSEQ multiplex PCR. V and J calls and clone size follow that table, whereas D and trimming were derived from the DNA. The sample shows about 41,000 clones, approximately 87% of them seen only once. This clone turned up a few times. V lost 3 bases, J lost 10 bases, and 13 bases lay in between. The CDR3 runs 14 residues. The V gene's germline CDR1 is MGHRA and CDR2 YSYEKL. Seattle's enrolled individuals joined amid active infection and were then monitored longitudinally.

Sequencing was carried out using peripheral blood. The clonotype originates from a middle-aged man with COVID-19, enrolled during active disease. The V call is TRBV4-1, the J call TRBJ1-6; maybe TRBD1 (6 bases). The CDR3 region has the DNA TGCGCCAGCAGCCAGATAGGGGGTGGATCACCCCTCCACTTT. Encoded protein: CASSQIGGGSPLHF.